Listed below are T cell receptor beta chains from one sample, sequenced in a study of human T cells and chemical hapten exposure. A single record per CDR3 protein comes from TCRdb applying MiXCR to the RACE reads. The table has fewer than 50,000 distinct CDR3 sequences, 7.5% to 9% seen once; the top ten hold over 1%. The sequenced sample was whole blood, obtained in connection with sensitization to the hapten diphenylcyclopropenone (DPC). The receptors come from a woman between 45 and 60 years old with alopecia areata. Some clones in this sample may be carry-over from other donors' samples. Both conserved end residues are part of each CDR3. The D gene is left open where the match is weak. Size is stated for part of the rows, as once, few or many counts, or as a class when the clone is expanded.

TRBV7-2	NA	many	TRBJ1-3	TGTGCCAGCAGCGCCCAAGGAAACACCATATATTTT	CASSAQGNTIYF
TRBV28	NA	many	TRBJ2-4	TGTGCCAGCAGTTTTGAGCGCCCCCCCAAGTACATTCAGTACTTC	CASSFERPPKYIQYF
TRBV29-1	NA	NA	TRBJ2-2	TGCAGCGTGGGATGGGCAGAAAACACCGGGGAGCTGTTTTTT	CSVGWAENTGELFF
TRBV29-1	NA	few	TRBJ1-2	TGCAGCGTCTACCGGAACGATGGCTACACCTTC	CSVYRNDGYTF
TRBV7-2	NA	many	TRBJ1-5	TGTGCCAGCAGCTTAGGTAGTGTTGTTAGCAATCAGCCCCAGCATTTT	CASSLGSVVSNQPQHF
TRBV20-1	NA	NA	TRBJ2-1	TGCAGTGCTAAACAGGGTTCTAGCTCCTACAATGAGCAGTTCTTC	CSAKQGSSSYNEQFF
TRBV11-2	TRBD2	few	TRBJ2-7	TGTGCCAGCAGCTCCGGGACTACCCCGTCATACGAGCAGTACTTC	CASSSGTTPSYEQYF
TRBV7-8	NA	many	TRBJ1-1	TGTGCCAGCAGCTTAAGCTTGAACACTGAAGCTTTCTTT	CASSLSLNTEAFF
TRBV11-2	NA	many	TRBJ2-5	TGTGCCAGCAGCTTAAGGTGGGAGACCCAGTACTTC	CASSLRWETQYF
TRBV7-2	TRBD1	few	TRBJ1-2	TGTGCCAGCAGCTTAGATCGCGCAGGGGGCAGCGGCTACACCTTC	CASSLDRAGGSGYTF
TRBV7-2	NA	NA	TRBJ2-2	TGTGCCAGCAGCTTAGAGACTAGCGGGGAGCTGTTTTTT	CASSLETSGELFF
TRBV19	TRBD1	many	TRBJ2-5	TGTGCCAGTAGTACGACAGGGGGTATGGCAGAGACCCAGTACTTC	CASSTTGGMAETQYF
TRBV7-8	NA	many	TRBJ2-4	TGTGCCAGCAGCGTGGCAGCCAAAAACATTCAGTACTTC	CASSVAAKNIQYF
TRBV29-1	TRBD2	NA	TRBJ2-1	TGCAGCTCGACCGGGACTAGTCGAAACAATGAGCAGTTCTTC	CSSTGTSRNNEQFF
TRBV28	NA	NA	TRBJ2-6	TGTGCCAGCAGTAGGGCCAACGTCCTGACTTTC	CASSRANVLTF
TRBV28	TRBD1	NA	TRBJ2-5	TGTGCCAGCAGGACCGGGACAGGGGGAGGGACCCAGTACTTC	CASRTGTGGGTQYF
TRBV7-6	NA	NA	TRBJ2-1	TGTGCCAGCAGCCCCGGCGGGGGAAGGGGGTCCAATGAGCAGTTCTTC	CASSPGGGRGSNEQFF
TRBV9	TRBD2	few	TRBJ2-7	TGTGCCAGCAGCGGTAGCGGGAGGACCCACGAGCAGTACTTC	CASSGSGRTHEQYF
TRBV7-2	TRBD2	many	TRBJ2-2	TGTGCCAGCAGACGGACTAGCGGGATAGCCGGGGAGCTGTTTTTT	CASRRTSGIAGELFF
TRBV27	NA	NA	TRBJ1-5	TGTGCCAGCAGTTTAGAGGGCTTCGGGCCCCAGCATTTT	CASSLEGFGPQHF
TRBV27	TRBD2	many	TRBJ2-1	TGTGCCAGCAGCTTATCGCGGGGGAGCTCCTACAATGAGCAGTTCTTC	CASSLSRGSSYNEQFF
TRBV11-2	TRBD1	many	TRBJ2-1	TGTGCCAGCAGCTTTGGGACAGGGATCAATGAGCAGTTCTTC	CASSFGTGINEQFF
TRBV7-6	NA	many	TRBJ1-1	TGTGCCAGCAGTCAGCAGGTCTCGGGCGCCACTGAAGCTTTCTTT	CASSQQVSGATEAFF
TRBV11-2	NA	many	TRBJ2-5	TGTGCCAGCAGTCGGGGAGCGGGGACCCAGTACTTC	CASSRGAGTQYF
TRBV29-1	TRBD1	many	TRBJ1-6	TGCAGCGTTGCCCCGGACAGGGCTTCACCCCTCCACTTT	CSVAPDRASPLHF
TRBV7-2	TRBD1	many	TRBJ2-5	TGTGCCAGCAGTAGGGACAGGGGGGAGACCCAGTACTTC	CASSRDRGETQYF
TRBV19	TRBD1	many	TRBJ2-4	TGTGCCACAGGGGGATTGGGCATTCAGTACTTC	CATGGLGIQYF
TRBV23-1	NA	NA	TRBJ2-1	TGCGCCAGCAGTCAATCAAGGACCCGGACCTACAATGAGCAGTTCTTC	CASSQSRTRTYNEQFF
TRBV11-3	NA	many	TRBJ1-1	TGTGCCAGCGGCGAGGCAGCGAACACTGAAGCTTTCTTT	CASGEAANTEAFF
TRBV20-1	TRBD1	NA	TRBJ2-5	TGCAGTTACAAGCTACAGGGGCGAGAGACCCAGTACTTC	CSYKLQGRETQYF
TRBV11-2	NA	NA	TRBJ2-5	TGTGCCAGCAGCCATGTGGGCCAGCCCCAGTACTTC	CASSHVGQPQYF